Reported below is one T cell receptor (beta chain). CDR1 and CDR2 (germline): SGDLS, YYNGEE. The V end was cut by 4 bases, the J end by 4 bases, with 18 bases between. This CDR3 is built from 16 residues. In the original processing: Estimated nucleated cell counts came from reference gene primer amplification. The assay was immunoSEQ multiplex PCR, and TCRdb's table has in-frame clones only and misses some. The V and J calls and the clone size are those of that table, but D and trimming were determined from the DNA. The sample contains 150,000 to 200,000 clones, about 83% of which appear only once. The data were obtained in a study of blood T cell repertoires in COVID-19. Turning to the study itself: COVID-19 samples collected from the United States, Italy and Spain covered acute and convalescent phases. T cells, B-cell-depleted T cells, or PBMCs provided the cDNA or gDNA that served as material.

This chain joins TRBV9 and TRBJ1-3; D may be TRBD1 (6 bases). The sequenced material came from peripheral blood. The TCR originated in a woman of 80 years or more with acute or convalescent COVID-19. The CDR3 coding sequence is TGTGCCAGCAGCCCCCAGTTGGGGGCGCAAGGAAACACCATATATTTT. Translation gives CASSPQLGAQGNTIYF.